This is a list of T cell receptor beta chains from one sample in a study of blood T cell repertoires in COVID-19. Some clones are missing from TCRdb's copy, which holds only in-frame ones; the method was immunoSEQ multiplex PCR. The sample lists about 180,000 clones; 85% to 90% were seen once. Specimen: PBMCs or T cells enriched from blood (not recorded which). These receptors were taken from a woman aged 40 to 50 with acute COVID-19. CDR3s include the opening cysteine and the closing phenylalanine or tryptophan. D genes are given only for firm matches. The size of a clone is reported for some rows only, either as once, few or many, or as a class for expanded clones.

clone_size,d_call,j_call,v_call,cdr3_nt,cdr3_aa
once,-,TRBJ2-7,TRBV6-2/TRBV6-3,TGTGCCAGCAGTTATCGCGGCGCTTATTACTCCTACGAGCAGTACTTC,CASSYRGAYYSYEQYF
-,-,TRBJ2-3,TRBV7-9,TGTGCCAGCAGCCCACTAGGTGGGGTTCAAGATACGCAGTATTTT,CASSPLGGVQDTQYF
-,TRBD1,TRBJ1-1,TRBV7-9,TGTGCCAGCAGCGATCGGACAGGGAATGAACCTGAAGCTTTCTTT,CASSDRTGNEPEAFF
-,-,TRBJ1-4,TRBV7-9,TGTGCCAGCAGCTTAAATTTGGGCACTGGTGAAAAACTGTTTTTT,CASSLNLGTGEKLFF
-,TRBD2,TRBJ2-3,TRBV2,TGTGCCAGCAATCTAGGACTAGCGGATGTTACAGATACGCAGTATTTT,CASNLGLADVTDTQYF
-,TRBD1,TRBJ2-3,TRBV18,TGTGCCAGCTCACCACGGACAGGGGGAGTCACAGATACGCAGTATTTT,CASSPRTGGVTDTQYF
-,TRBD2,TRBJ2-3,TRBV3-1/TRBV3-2,TGTAAAGGGAGGGATACAGATACGCAGTATTTT,CKGRDTDTQYF
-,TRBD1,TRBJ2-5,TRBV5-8,TGTGCCAGCAGCCAGATCGCGACAGGGGGCGAGGAGACCCAGTACTTC,CASSQIATGGEETQYF
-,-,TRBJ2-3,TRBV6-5,TGTGCCAGCACCTCGGGGGACCACACAGATACGCAGTATTTT,CASTSGDHTDTQYF
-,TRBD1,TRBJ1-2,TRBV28,TGTGCCAGCAGGGGACAGGGGGGAAACTATGGCTACACCTTC,CASRGQGGNYGYTF
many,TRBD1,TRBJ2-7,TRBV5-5,TGTGCCAGCTCAAGACAGGGGGCCTACGAGCAGTACTTC,CASSRQGAYEQYF
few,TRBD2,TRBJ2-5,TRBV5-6,TGTGCCAGCAGCCTAATTAGCGGGAGTGTTGGCCAAGAGACCCAGTACTTC,CASSLISGSVGQETQYF
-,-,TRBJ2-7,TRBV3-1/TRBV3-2,TGTGCCAGCAGCCAAAAGCGATACGGGGACGAGCAGTACTTC,CASSQKRYGDEQYF
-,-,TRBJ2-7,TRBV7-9,TGTGCCAGCAGCCTGACCAGCGGCCCCTACGAGCAGTACTTC,CASSLTSGPYEQYF
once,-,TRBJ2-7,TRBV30,TGTGCCTGGAGTCCATACTTAGGGGATAACTACGAGCAGTACTTC,CAWSPYLGDNYEQYF
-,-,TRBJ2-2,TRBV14,TGTGCCAGCAGCCAAGATTCCCTCGGGGAGCTGTTTTTT,CASSQDSLGELFF
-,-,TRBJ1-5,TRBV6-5,TGTGCCAGCAGTTACCCGGGGCAGCCCCAGCATTTT,CASSYPGQPQHF
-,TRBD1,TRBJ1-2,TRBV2,TGTGCCAGCAGTGCAACAGGGGGCTCTGGCTACACCTTC,CASSATGGSGYTF